The TCR beta chain described here comes from a study of T cell responses to AZD1222 COVID-19 vaccine (TCRdb year 2021). Broadly, across the study: AZD1222 recipients given second doses at about 4 weeks or at about 12 weeks were pooled, since spike-specific TCR depth and breadth were not found to differ between the two schedules. TCR sequencing was performed for roughly 240 trial participants, of whom roughly 200 were given two doses of AZD1222 and about 25 were given two doses of MenACWY control vaccine. Trial participants were enrolled by age into subgroups of 18-55, 56-69 and 70-plus years, and roughly 160, 29 and 62 TCR-sequenced participants, respectively, were included in these subgroups. Overall study results and their limits: In the small 56-69-year group, the increase in depth fell short of significance, most likely because of low power. Because no day 14 peak-response samples were available, repertoires were characterized only after the peak T cell response. Reportedly, almost half of the unique spike-specific TCRs recognized epitopes lying outside the regions that are mutated in the B.1.351 and B.1.1.7 variants. Only 5 to 7 AZD1222 recipients were SARS-CoV-2 seropositive at baseline, limiting conclusions about previously exposed vaccinees. Vaccine-associated CD4 TCRs spanned the whole spike protein, with dominant responses in regions 160-218 and 743-854. A significant rise in spike-specific TCR breadth and depth was observed after two AZD1222 doses relative to day 0 and relative to MenACWY recipients. Participants were mostly white British and included more females than males, and it was suggested by the authors that clonal diversity may have been underestimated.

Comments on this clone: It has no known antigen specificity. No base quality values were provided; no much bigger clone lies one nucleotide off.

The CDR3 regions of human TCRbeta chains were analyzed by immunosequencing. From the authors' description of their analysis: TCRs in the repertoires were matched against a reference library of SARS-CoV-2-specific TCRs that had been generated with the MIRA antigen-specificity platform. Breadth was defined as the fraction of unique TCRs that were SARS-CoV-2-associated. Depth was defined as the fraction of total T cells that were SARS-CoV-2-associated. Using the MIRA data, each spike-specific TCR was mapped to the spike region that the TCR reacts to and placed in a CD4 or CD8 class. Log10-transformed breadth and depth values were compared by one-way ANOVA with Sidak's multiple comparisons tests. This immuneACCESS table, as held by TCRdb, lists in-frame sequences with V and J called but not all clones. Of the missing ones, under half trace to an unresolved V gene in checked studies; the others have no known cause. V and J calls and clone size come straight from that table; D and trimming were deduced from the DNA. The sample data list about 120,000 clones, and 70% to 90% of these were observed just once. The ten most abundant clones make up around 22% of the sample.

The time point tag for this specimen amounts to: baseline before first vaccination. The vaccinee samples were drawn from two UK trials, COV001 and COV002, one of which was a single-blind randomized controlled phase 2/3 trial testing AZD1222 (ChAdOx1 nCoV-19) in healthy adults. For TCRbeta chain sequencing, PBMC samples were collected from trial participants at day 0 and at day 28 after the second dose. Sample: peripheral blood, taken on day 0 of AZD1222 vaccination. This clonotype was sampled from an adult in good health.

CDR3 sequence: CAWSEGGEQFF. The DNA sequence follows: TGTGCCTGGAGTGAAGGGGGTGAGCAGTTCTTC. The V gene is TRBV30 and the J gene is TRBJ2-1; TRBD1 is a weak D gene call, 6 bases matching. Counted from cysteine to phenylalanine, this CDR3 has 11 amino acids. The sequence is cut down to CDR3 DNA, 33 bases in frame from base 1. As encoded in the germline V gene (reference sequence), CDR1 is GTSNPN while CDR2 is SVGIG. Relative to germline, V is 1 base shorter and J is 9 bases shorter, with 7 bases between their ends.